The entry below gives a single T cell receptor (beta chain) sequence along with its context. No antigen is known for it. Looked up from germline, CDR1 is LNHDA and CDR2 is SQIVND (reference sequence). The CDR3 has 13 amino acids. Trimming removed 6 bases from V and 7 bases from J; junction bases left unmatched: 5. The data were taken from a study of cytomegalovirus exposure and HLA in healthy donors. Study-level points and caveats: An analysis done earlier found most TCR beta V segments productive about 87% or about 30% of the time. The sole available immune exposure information was CMV serostatus.

It was with 60 Vbeta and 13 Jbeta primers that the PCR ran. The data were produced by immunoSEQ multiplex PCR, yet TCRdb's version contains in-frame clones alone and is incomplete. The sample lists about 120,000 clones, about 81% occurring once. Sequenced material: PBMCs. This chain connects TRBV19 to TRBJ1-5; 8 bases match TRBD1. The sequence came from a man aged 35 to 55 in good health and CMV-seronegative. The CDR3, as DNA: TGTGCCAGTAGCATACAGGGGGAACAGCCCCAGCATTTT. It codes for CASSIQGEQPQHF.